Below, one T cell receptor (beta chain) is given with its context. This clonotype was seen just once. The target of this receptor is not known. No much larger clonotype is one base removed from it; base qualities were not supplied. One read alone is a weak basis. The record originates from a study of regulatory T cells in long-lasting Graves disease (dated by TCRdb to the early 2020s). Regarding the complete study: To count as having persistent Graves' disease, a patient had to have received antithyroid drug treatment for over 5 years with TSH receptor autoantibodies remaining persistently positive. This study used TCR sequencing and RNA sequencing of peripheral blood to compare persistent Graves' disease patients against newly diagnosed Graves' disease patients. The study was registered as a clinical trial and conducted in China. A total of around 35 samples underwent TCR sequencing: around 13 from persistent and roughly 20 from newly diagnosed Graves' disease patients. Persistent Graves' disease patients in the clinical cohort had taken antithyroid drugs for roughly ten years on average.

This specimen's time point label, interpreted: persistent/refractory GD, antithyroid drugs over 5 years with positive TRAb. For both TCR sequencing and RNA sequencing, RNA was extracted from PBMCs in TRIzol. The diagnosis of Graves' disease followed American Thyroid Association guidelines. Recruitment of patients was carried out at an endocrinology department in Xi'an, China. Each patient gave approximately 10 milliliters of peripheral blood, collected in an EDTA anticoagulant tube. PBMCs were isolated by Ficoll Paque Plus density gradient separation without further T cell sorting. An Agilent 2100 Bioanalyzer and agarose gel were used to check RNA quality, while a NanoDrop 2000 measured RNA concentration. What the research found in general, with its limitations: Peripheral blood alone was examined, since thyroid tissue, which constituted the primary lesion, could not be accessed. Patients with persistent disease shared more public clonotypes (roughly 2,900) than newly diagnosed patients did (more than 900). The authors noted that the small sample size was a limitation that may lower accuracy. Preferential use of TRBV28, TRBJ1-2 and TRBJ2-5 was observed in persistent disease, whereas TRBV20-1 and TRBJ2-1 were favored in newly diagnosed disease. Lower TCR Shannon entropy and fewer highly expanded clones were observed in persistent Graves' disease patients than in newly diagnosed patients, which suggested clonal expansion. Sequencing and analysis were limited to the TCR beta chain.

Libraries were made using multiplex PCR. Sequencing was performed on an Illumina HiSeq 4000. iRepertoire HTBI primers and Arm-PCR amplification of CDR3 regions were used to construct TCR beta libraries. Before sequencing, the PCR products underwent gel purification. The authors processed their data as follows. Gene usage analysis of CDR3 amino acid clonotypes relied on the approximately 60 TRBV and about 13 TRBJ segments identified across samples. Filtered high-quality paired reads were merged into contigs using COPE and FqMerger. BLAST was used to align contigs to IMGT TRBV, TRBD and TRBJ reference genes, and CDR3 was defined according to IMGT. Any clonotype with a frequency above 0.1% was classified as a highly expanded clone. Shannon entropy served as the measure of repertoire diversity, while the Gini coefficient captured V-J evenness. Clonotypes shared by more than one individual were considered public. Using fastp trimming at Q25 and MiXCR clonotype assembly, TCRdb reanalyzed the public sequencing data and kept in-frame beta chains. Rows with one shared CDR3 protein collapse into an entry with the most common genes and DNA. TCRdb, not the authors, supplied the V and J calls. The sample data list some 430,000 distinct CDR3 sequences, and around a fifth of these were observed just once. The top ten clones comprise around 7% of the sample.

The germline V gene encodes CDR1 SGDLS and CDR2 YYNGEE. The CDR3 spans 14 residues, from the cysteine through the phenylalanine. Of all the DNA, just the CDR3 is kept, 42 bases in frame from base 1. Germline trimming amounts to 2 bases on V and 3 bases on J, with 4 as the count of junction bases outside the gene matches. The rearrangement combines TRBV9 with TRBJ2-5, and TRBD2 matches 7 of the central bases. Source: peripheral blood mononuclear cells (PBMCs), taken when the disease was refractory, from a patient treated with antithyroid drugs. The clonotype was recovered from a female donor with Graves disease. The DNA is TGTGCCAGCAGCGTCGGGCTAGCGGAAGAGACCCAGTACTTC. Its protein product is CASSVGLAEETQYF.